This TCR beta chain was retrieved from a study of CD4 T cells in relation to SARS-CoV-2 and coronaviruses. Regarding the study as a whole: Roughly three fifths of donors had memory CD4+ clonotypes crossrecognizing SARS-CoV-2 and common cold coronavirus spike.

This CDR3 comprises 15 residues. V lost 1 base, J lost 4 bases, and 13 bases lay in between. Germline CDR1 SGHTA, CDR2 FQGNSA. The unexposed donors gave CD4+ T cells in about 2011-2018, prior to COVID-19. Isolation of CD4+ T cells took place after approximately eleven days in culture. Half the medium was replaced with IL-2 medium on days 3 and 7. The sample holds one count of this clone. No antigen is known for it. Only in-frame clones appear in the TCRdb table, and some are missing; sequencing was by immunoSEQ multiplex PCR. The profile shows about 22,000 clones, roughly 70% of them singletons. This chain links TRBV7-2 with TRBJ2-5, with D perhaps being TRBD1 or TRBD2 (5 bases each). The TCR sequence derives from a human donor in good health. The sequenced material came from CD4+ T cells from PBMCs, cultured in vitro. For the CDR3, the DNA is TGTGCCAGCAGCTTAGGAGGGGCTACGGGAGAGACCCAGTACTTC. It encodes CASSLGGATGETQYF. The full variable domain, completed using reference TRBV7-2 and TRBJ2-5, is GAGVSQSPSNKVTEKGKDVELRCDPISGHTALYWYRQSLGQGLEFLIYFQGNSAPDKSGLPSDRFSAERTGGSVSTLTIQRTQQEDSAVYLCASSLGGATGETQYFGPGTRLLVL.